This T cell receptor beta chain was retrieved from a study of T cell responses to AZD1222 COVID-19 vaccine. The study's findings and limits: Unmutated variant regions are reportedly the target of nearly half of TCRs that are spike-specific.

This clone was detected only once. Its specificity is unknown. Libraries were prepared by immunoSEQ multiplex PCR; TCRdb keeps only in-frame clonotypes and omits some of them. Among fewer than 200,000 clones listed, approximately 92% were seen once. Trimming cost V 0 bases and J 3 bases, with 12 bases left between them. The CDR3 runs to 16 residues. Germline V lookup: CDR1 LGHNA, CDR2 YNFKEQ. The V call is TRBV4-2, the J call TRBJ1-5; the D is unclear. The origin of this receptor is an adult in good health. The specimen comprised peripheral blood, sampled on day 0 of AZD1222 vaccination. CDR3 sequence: CASSQDEGGNNQPQHF. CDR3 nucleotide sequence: TGTGCCAGCAGCCAAGATGAGGGTGGTAACAATCAGCCCCAGCATTTT.